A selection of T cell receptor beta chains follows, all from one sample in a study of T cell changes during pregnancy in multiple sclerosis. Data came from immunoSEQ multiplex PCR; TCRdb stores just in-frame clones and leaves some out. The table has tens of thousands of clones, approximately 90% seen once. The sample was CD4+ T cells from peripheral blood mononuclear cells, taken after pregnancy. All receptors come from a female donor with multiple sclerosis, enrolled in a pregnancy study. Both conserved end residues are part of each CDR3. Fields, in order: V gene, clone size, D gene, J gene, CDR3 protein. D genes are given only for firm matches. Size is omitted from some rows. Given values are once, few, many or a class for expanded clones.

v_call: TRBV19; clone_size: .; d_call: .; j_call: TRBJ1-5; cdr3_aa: CASSMPRSGGRGQPQHF
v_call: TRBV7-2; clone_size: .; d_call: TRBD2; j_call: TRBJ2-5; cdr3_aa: CASSLARTSGQETQYF
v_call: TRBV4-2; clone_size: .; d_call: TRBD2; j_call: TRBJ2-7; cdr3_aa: CASSQVWLAGGDEQYF
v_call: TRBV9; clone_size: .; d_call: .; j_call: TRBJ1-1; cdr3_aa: CASSVGPSPLGENTEAFF
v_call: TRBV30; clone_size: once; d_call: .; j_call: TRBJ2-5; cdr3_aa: CAWMARFNQETQYF
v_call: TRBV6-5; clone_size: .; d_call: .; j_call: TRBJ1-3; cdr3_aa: CASSYRGSGNTIYF
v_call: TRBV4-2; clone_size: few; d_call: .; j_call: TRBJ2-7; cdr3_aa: CASSQELLSYEQYF
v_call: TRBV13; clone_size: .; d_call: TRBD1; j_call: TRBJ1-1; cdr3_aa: CASSLGPGTGIRTEAFF
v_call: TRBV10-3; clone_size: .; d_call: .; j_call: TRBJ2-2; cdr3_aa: CAISESPGPNTGELFF
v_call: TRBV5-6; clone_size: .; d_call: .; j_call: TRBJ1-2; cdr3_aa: CASSLDGRVDYGYTF
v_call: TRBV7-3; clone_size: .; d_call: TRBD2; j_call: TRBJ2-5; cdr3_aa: CASSPTSGGAETQYF